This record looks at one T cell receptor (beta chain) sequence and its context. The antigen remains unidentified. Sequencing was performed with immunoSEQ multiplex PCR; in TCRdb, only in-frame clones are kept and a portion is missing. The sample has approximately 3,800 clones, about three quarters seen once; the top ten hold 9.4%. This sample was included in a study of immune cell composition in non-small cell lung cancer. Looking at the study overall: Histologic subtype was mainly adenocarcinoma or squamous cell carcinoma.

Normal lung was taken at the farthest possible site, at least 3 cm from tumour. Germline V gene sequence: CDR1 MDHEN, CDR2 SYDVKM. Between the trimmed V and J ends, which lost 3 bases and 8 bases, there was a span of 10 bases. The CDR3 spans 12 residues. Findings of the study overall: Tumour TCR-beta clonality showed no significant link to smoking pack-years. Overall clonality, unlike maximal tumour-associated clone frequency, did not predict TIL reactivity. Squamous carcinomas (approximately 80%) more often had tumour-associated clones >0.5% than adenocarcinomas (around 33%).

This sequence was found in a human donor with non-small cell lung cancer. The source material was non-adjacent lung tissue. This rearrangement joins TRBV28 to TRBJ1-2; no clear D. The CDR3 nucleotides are TGTGCCAGCAGTTTGCGAGTCCAGGGCTACACCTTC. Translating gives CASSLRVQGYTF.